This T cell receptor (beta chain) was recovered during a study of T cell responses to AZD1222 COVID-19 vaccine. The CDR3 is 15 amino acids. CDR1 and CDR2 from the germline V gene are MNHEY and SVGAGI. The germline V and J ends were trimmed by 6 bases and 6 bases, with 17 bases remaining between them. This clone was seen once. TCRdb keeps only in-frame clones here, not all; method: immunoSEQ multiplex PCR. The sample consists of about 120,000 clones, about 89% of them appearing once. The input for sequencing was peripheral blood, taken on day 0 of AZD1222 vaccination. This sequence originates from an adult in good health. V and J are TRBV6-5 and TRBJ2-2; TRBD1 might be the D (5 bases). The CDR3 here is CASSDPGARAGELFF. The CDR3 DNA follows: TGTGCCAGCAGCGACCCTGGGGCCAGGGCCGGGGAGCTGTTTTTT.